The 7 T cell receptor beta chains in this list originate from one sample, sequenced in a study of cytomegalovirus exposure and HLA in healthy donors. Amplification used 60 Vbeta primers and 13 Jbeta primers. Profiled with immunoSEQ multiplex PCR; TCRdb holds only in-frame clones, not every one. The table lists 150,000 to 200,000 clones, roughly nine tenths of them singletons. The sample comprised PBMCs. All receptors derive from a boy aged 2-15 years in good health and CMV-seronegative.

The V gene is TRBV7-9, the J gene TRBJ2-3; 7 bases line up with TRBD2. The CDR3 totals 15 residues. After removal of 0 bases from V and 5 bases from J, the junction contained 5 bases not matched to a gene. The germline V gene has CDR1 SEHNR and CDR2 FQNEAQ (reference sequence). CDR3: CASSLARGRGDTQYF. The CDR3 DNA follows: TGTGCCAGCAGCTTAGCCCGGGGGAGGGGAGATACGCAGTATTTT.

Only a few counts were recorded for this clone. The V call is TRBV28, the J call TRBJ1-5; D gene unclear. CDR1 is MDHEN and CDR2 is SYDVKM in the germline V gene. V lost 4 bases to trimming and J lost 4 bases, with 23 bases between them. The CDR3 totals 18 residues. The CDR3 DNA reads TGTGCCAGCAGTTCCCCGAGTCGTCCGGGGTTAGGGAATCAGCCCCAGCATTTT. Translating gives CASSSPSRPGLGNQPQHF.

The CDR3 DNA sequence: TGTGCCAGCAGCGCCCGCCCGACAGCATATGGCTACACCTTC. This codes for CASSARPTAYGYTF. The rearrangement links TRBV9 to TRBJ1-2; D is perhaps TRBD1 (5 bases). Germline V gives CDR1 SGDLS, CDR2 YYNGEE. The CDR3 runs to 14 residues. With 3 bases removed from V and 5 bases from J, the gap between germline ends came to 14 bases.

The gene calls are TRBV4-1 and TRBJ2-7; 11 bases are shared with TRBD2. The ends lost 4 bases at V and 3 bases at J; junction bases unmatched: 8. Germline V gene sequence: CDR1 MGHRA, CDR2 YSYEKL. This CDR3 has 16 amino acids. CDR3 coding DNA: TGCGCCAGCAGCCTTAGGGGGGGGACTAGCGGCTACGAGCAGTACTTC. It is translated as CASSLRGGTSGYEQYF.

This clone was seen a handful of times. This chain joins TRBV21-1 and TRBJ2-2; the DNA was not compared with TRBD2, the D call given in the table. TRBV21-1 is annotated as a pseudogene. The CDR3 is 16 amino acids. CDR3 loop: CASSWGGTCGTGELFF. The CDR3 DNA follows: TGTGCCAGCAGCTGGGGCGGGACCTGTGGCACCGGGGAGCTGTTTTTT.

The rearrangement links TRBV19 to TRBJ1-2, with a tentative D call TRBD1 (5 bases). V lost 0 bases and J lost 7, with 9 bases in between. The CDR3 is 13 amino acids. CDR1 LNHDA and CDR2 SQIVND come from the germline V gene (reference sequence). CDR3 nucleotide sequence: TGTGCCAGTAGTATAGAGGCTGGGGCTGGCTACACCTTC. Its protein is CASSIEAGAGYTF.

The chain is built from TRBV9 and TRBJ2-7; a weak D match, TRBD2 (6 bases). V was shortened by 4 bases and J by 0 bases, with 14 bases between the two germline ends. Germline V CDR1 and CDR2: SGDLS, YYNGEE. The CDR3 has 15 residues. The CDR3 loop is CASSPRAGSSYEQYF. In DNA form, the CDR3 reads TGTGCCAGCAGCCCCCGGGCCGGGAGCTCCTACGAGCAGTACTTC.